The rows below give T cell receptor beta chains drawn from one sample of a study of T cell responses to AZD1222 COVID-19 vaccine. Profiling relied on immunoSEQ multiplex PCR, and the TCRdb table lists in-frame clones only, not all of them. Here the sample spans approximately 100,000 clones, approximately 89% being singletons. The sequenced sample was peripheral blood, obtained on day 0 of AZD1222 vaccination. Source of these receptors: an adult in good health. Both conserved end residues are part of each CDR3. Each record gives: J gene, D gene, V gene, clone size, CDR3 protein, CDR3 DNA. D genes are given only for firm matches. Only part of the rows carry a size: once, few, many, or a class if the clone is expanded.

J gene: TRBJ2-2
D gene: .
V gene: TRBV19
clone size: .
CDR3 protein: CASRTGNTGELFF
CDR3 DNA: TGTGCCAGTAGGACAGGGAACACCGGGGAGCTGTTTTTT

J gene: TRBJ2-1
D gene: TRBD2
V gene: TRBV7-2
clone size: once
CDR3 protein: CASSLTTSGAEQQFF
CDR3 DNA: TGTGCCAGCAGCTTAACGACTAGCGGGGCGGAGCAGCAGTTCTTC

J gene: TRBJ2-4
D gene: .
V gene: TRBV6-5
clone size: .
CDR3 protein: CASSYSKGSAKNIQYF
CDR3 DNA: TGTGCCAGCAGTTACTCGAAGGGGTCGGCCAAAAACATTCAGTACTTC

J gene: TRBJ1-5
D gene: TRBD1
V gene: TRBV2
clone size: few
CDR3 protein: CASSRGQGADQPQHF
CDR3 DNA: TGTGCCAGCAGCAGAGGACAGGGGGCGGATCAGCCCCAGCATTTT

J gene: TRBJ2-7
D gene: .
V gene: TRBV5-1
clone size: .
CDR3 protein: CASRGVTSRTHEQYF
CDR3 DNA: TGCGCCAGCAGAGGTGTTACTAGCCGTACCCACGAGCAGTACTTC

J gene: TRBJ1-3
D gene: .
V gene: TRBV7-2
clone size: .
CDR3 protein: CASSLVVGYGNTIYF
CDR3 DNA: TGTGCCAGCAGCTTAGTTGTAGGGTATGGAAACACCATATATTTT

J gene: TRBJ1-3
D gene: TRBD1
V gene: TRBV5-1
clone size: .
CDR3 protein: CASSPVDRRPGNTIYF
CDR3 DNA: TGCGCCAGCAGCCCGGTGGACAGGAGACCTGGAAACACCATATATTTT

J gene: TRBJ1-6
D gene: .
V gene: TRBV27
clone size: .
CDR3 protein: CASSLSILGSYNSPLHF
CDR3 DNA: TGTGCCAGCAGTTTATCGATCCTGGGGTCCTATAATTCACCCCTCCACTTT

J gene: TRBJ1-1
D gene: .
V gene: TRBV27
clone size: .
CDR3 protein: CASSSGTGNTEAFF
CDR3 DNA: TGTGCCAGCAGTTCGGGGACGGGGAACACTGAAGCTTTCTTT

J gene: TRBJ2-7
D gene: .
V gene: TRBV6-5
clone size: .
CDR3 protein: CASRGTGSTYEQYF
CDR3 DNA: TGTGCCAGCAGAGGTACAGGGTCAACTTACGAGCAGTACTTC

J gene: TRBJ1-2
D gene: TRBD1
V gene: TRBV5-6
clone size: .
CDR3 protein: CASREQGGNYGYTF
CDR3 DNA: TGTGCCAGCCGTGAACAGGGGGGGAACTATGGCTACACCTTC

J gene: TRBJ2-1
D gene: TRBD2
V gene: TRBV5-4
clone size: once
CDR3 protein: CASSLGGSGGGAYNEQFF
CDR3 DNA: TGTGCCAGCAGCTTGGGCGGTAGCGGGGGGGGTGCGTACAATGAGCAGTTCTTC

J gene: TRBJ2-7
D gene: .
V gene: TRBV19
clone size: .
CDR3 protein: CASSMGQGGSYEQYF
CDR3 DNA: TGTGCCAGTAGTATGGGTCAGGGTGGTTCCTACGAGCAGTACTTC

J gene: TRBJ2-3
D gene: TRBD1
V gene: TRBV28
clone size: .
CDR3 protein: CASSFDRASTDTQYF
CDR3 DNA: TGTGCCAGCAGTTTCGACAGGGCCAGCACAGATACGCAGTATTTT

J gene: TRBJ1-1
D gene: .
V gene: TRBV6-5
clone size: .
CDR3 protein: CASSYQHMNTEAFF
CDR3 DNA: TGTGCCAGCAGTTACCAGCATATGAACACTGAAGCTTTCTTT

J gene: TRBJ1-5
D gene: TRBD1
V gene: TRBV18
clone size: .
CDR3 protein: CASSPLQGADQPQHF
CDR3 DNA: TGTGCCAGCTCACCATTACAGGGGGCTGATCAGCCCCAGCATTTT

J gene: TRBJ1-2
D gene: .
V gene: TRBV19
clone size: .
CDR3 protein: CASSELSWGYGYTF
CDR3 DNA: TGTGCCAGTAGCGAGCTGTCCTGGGGCTATGGCTACACCTTC